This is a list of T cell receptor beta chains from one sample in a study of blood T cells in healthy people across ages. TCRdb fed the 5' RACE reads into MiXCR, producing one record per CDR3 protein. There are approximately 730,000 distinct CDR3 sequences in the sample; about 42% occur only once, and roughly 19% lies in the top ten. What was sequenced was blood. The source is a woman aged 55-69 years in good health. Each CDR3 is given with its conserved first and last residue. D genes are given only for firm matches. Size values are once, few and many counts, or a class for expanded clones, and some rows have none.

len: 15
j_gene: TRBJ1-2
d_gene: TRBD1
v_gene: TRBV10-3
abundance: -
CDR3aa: CAISETSTGGYGYTF
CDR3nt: TGTGCCATCAGTGAAACCTCGACAGGGGGCTATGGCTACACCTTC

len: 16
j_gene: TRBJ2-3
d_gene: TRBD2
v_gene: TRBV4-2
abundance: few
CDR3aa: CASSEISAGGTDTQYF
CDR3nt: TGTGCCAGCAGCGAAATCTCGGCGGGGGGCACAGATACGCAGTATTTT

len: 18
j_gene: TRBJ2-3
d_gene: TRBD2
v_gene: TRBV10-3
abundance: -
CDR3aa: CAIRPDTLAGVSTDTQYF
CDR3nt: TGTGCCATCAGGCCCGATACACTAGCGGGGGTTAGCACAGATACGCAGTATTTT

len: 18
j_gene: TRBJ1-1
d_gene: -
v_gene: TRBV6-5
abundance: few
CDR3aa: CASSYSRAGGRMNTEAFF
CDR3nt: TGTGCCAGCAGTTACTCGAGGGCGGGGGGCCGTATGAACACTGAAGCTTTCTTT

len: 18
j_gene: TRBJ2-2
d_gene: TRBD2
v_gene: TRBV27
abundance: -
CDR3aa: CASSSRGLAGGRAGELFF
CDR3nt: TGTGCCAGCAGCAGTAGGGGACTAGCGGGGGGGAGAGCCGGGGAGCTGTTTTTT

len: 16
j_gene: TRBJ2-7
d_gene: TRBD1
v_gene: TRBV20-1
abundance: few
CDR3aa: CSARDFRTGDHLEQYF
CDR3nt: TGCAGTGCTAGAGATTTTCGGACAGGGGATCACCTCGAGCAGTACTTC

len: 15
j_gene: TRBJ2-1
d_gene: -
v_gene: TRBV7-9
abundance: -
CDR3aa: CASSFRDTPYNEQFF
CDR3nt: TGTGCCAGCAGCTTTCGGGACACTCCTTACAATGAGCAGTTCTTC

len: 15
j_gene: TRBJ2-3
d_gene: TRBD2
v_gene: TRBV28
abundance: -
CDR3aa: CASSSGTSGTYTQYF
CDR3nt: TGTGCCAGCAGTTCCGGGACTAGCGGGACGTATACGCAGTATTTT

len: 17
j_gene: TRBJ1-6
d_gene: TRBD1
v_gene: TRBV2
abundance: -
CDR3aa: CASSAQGAEKYNSPLHF
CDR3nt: TGTGCCAGCAGTGCTCAGGGGGCAGAGAAATATAATTCACCCCTCCACTTT

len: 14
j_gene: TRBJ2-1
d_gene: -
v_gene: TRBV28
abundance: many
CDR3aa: CASNKGGRVLEQFF
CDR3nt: TGTGCCAGCAACAAGGGGGGGAGGGTTCTGGAGCAGTTCTTC

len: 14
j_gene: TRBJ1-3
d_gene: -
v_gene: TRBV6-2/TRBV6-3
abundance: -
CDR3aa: CAETVRASGNTIYF
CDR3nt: TGTGCCGAAACGGTCAGGGCATCTGGAAACACCATATATTTT

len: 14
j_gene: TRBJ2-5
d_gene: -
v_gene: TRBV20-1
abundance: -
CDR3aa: CSARDQGPGETQYF
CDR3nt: TGCAGTGCTAGAGATCAAGGCCCCGGGGAGACCCAGTACTTC

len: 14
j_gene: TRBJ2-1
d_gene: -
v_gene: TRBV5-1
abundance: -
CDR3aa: CASSWEASYNEQFF
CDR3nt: TGCGCCAGCAGCTGGGAGGCCTCCTACAATGAGCAGTTCTTC

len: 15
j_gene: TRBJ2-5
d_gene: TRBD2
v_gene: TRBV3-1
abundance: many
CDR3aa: CASSSGTSGQETQYF
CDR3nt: TGTGCCAGCAGCTCCGGGACTAGCGGGCAAGAGACCCAGTACTTC

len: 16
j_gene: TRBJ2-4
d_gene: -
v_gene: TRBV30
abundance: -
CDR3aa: CAWSVRCQLAKNIQYF
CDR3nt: TGTGCCTGGAGTGTAAGGTGCCAGCTAGCCAAAAACATTCAGTACTTC

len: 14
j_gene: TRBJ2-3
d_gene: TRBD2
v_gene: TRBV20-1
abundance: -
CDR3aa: CSGSPGLAGDTQYF
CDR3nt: TGCAGTGGATCACCGGGACTAGCGGGGGATACGCAGTATTTT

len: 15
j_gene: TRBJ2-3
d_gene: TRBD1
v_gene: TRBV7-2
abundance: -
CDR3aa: CASSQTGVPTDTQYF
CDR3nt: TGTGCCAGCAGCCAGACAGGGGTCCCCACAGATACGCAGTATTTT